These 11 T cell receptor beta chains came from one sample sequenced in a study of blood T cells in healthy people across ages. Then a second PCR, running roughly 6 to 12 cycles, was carried out with a sample-barcoded 5' primer and a J-beta primer mix. TCRdb itself ran the 5' RACE reads through MiXCR, one entry per CDR3 protein. The sample consists of about 750,000 distinct CDR3 sequences, 53% of them appearing once. Source material: blood. These receptors all come from a man older than 75 in good health.

The CDR3 sequence is CSAPSGQTLSGANVLTF. In DNA form, the CDR3 reads TGCAGTGCCCCGAGTGGACAGACCTTATCTGGGGCCAACGTCCTGACTTTC. The chain recombines TRBV20-1 with TRBJ2-6, with D possibly matching TRBD1 (6 bases). Germline V gene lookup returns CDR1 DFQATT and CDR2 SNEGSKA (reference sequence). The CDR3 is 17 residues long. Trimming pared 6 bases from V and 1 base from J, leaving 19 bases between.

The rearrangement joins TRBV20-1 to TRBJ2-7; D call uncertain. This CDR3 spans 13 amino acids. V lost 6 bases to trimming and J lost 1 base, with 13 bases between them. CDR1 DFQATT and CDR2 SNEGSKA come from the germline V gene (reference sequence). The CDR3 region is CSAKARGSYEQYF. The DNA for the CDR3 is TGCAGTGCAAAAGCGAGAGGTTCCTACGAGCAGTACTTC.

This sequence joins TRBV18 and TRBJ1-6; D may be TRBD1 (5 bases). The CDR3 is 15 residues long. The V end was cut by 6 bases, the J end by 7 bases, with 16 bases between. Germline V gives CDR1 KGHSH, CDR2 LQKENI. The DNA for the CDR3 is TGTGCCAGCTCTTCTTCCGGGACGACAAATTCACCCCTCCACTTT. It yields the protein CASSSSGTTNSPLHF.

The V gene is TRBV12-3 or TRBV12-4, the J gene TRBJ2-4, with D perhaps TRBD1 or TRBD2 (5 bases each). The J call is doubtful: the DNA matches TRBJ2-7 better. This CDR3 is 18 amino acids long. The CDR3 reads CASSYSGTTSGTSYEQYF. The CDR3 coding sequence is TGTGCCAGCAGCTATTCCGGGACCACGTCTGGGACCTCCTACGAGCAGTACTTC.

The rearrangement joins TRBV3-1 to TRBJ2-2; 10 bases match TRBD1. The CDR3 length is 15 residues. V shed 7 bases and J 7 bases; nucleotides not matched to a gene: 9. Germline V gene lookup returns CDR1 LGHDT and CDR2 YNNKEL (reference sequence). The CDR3 sequence: CASTSGTGVLGELFF. The CDR3 DNA follows: TGTGCCAGCACCTCCGGGACAGGGGTTCTCGGGGAGCTGTTTTTT.

The gene calls are TRBV27 and TRBJ2-7; TRBD1 aligns across 7 bases. V lost 6 bases and J lost 1; bases outside the gene matches: 18. CDR3 length equals 18 residues. The V gene's germline CDR1 is MNHEY and CDR2 SMNVEV (reference sequence). This CDR3 is CASSPRQGQRIVSYEQYF. The CDR3 coding sequence is TGTGCCAGCAGCCCCAGGCAGGGACAGAGAATAGTTTCCTACGAGCAGTACTTC.

This rearrangement joins TRBV27 to TRBJ1-6; 7 bases fit TRBD1. The CDR3 is made up of 14 amino acids. J lost 11 bases, V lost 6 bases, and 10 bases had no gene match. Germline lookup yields CDR1 MNHEY and CDR2 SMNVEV (reference sequence). DNA of the CDR3: TGTGCCAGCAGGACGACAGGGTTAGGTACACCCCTCCACTTT. Its protein is CASRTTGLGTPLHF.

The chain recombines TRBV6-1 with TRBJ2-7; TRBD2 matches at 9 bases. The J segment lost 4 bases and the V segment lost 10 bases, leaving 11 bases of the junction unmatched. The CDR3 loop spans 14 amino acids. The V gene's germline CDR1 is MNHNS and CDR2 SASEGT. CDR3 in DNA: TGTGCCATTCCGAGGCGGGGGGGCCCATACGAGCAGTACTTC. Encoded protein: CAIPRRGGPYEQYF.

A note on this clonotype: The junction departs from the called germline gene at one end, perhaps through a read error. The chain is built from TRBV25-1 and TRBJ2-4; 8 bases agree with TRBD1. This CDR3 comprises 15 residues. Germline lookup yields CDR1 MGHDK and CDR2 SYGVNS. In DNA form, the CDR3 reads TGTGCCAGCTCCACAGGGGGGCAGGGCAAAGACATTCAGTACTTC. It specifies CASSTGGQGKDIQYF.

The V call is TRBV29-1, the J call TRBJ2-1, with TRBD2 identical over 8 bases. The end of the DNA is better explained by TRBJ2-7, so the J call may be wrong. This CDR3 region has 14 residues. CDR1 is SQVTM and CDR2 is ANQGSEA in the germline V gene. DNA of the CDR3: TGCAGCGTCTTCGGGGGGGCACGGAACAATGAGCAGTACTTC. Translating gives CSVFGGARNNEQYF.

The V call is TRBV20-1, the J call TRBJ2-2; TRBD1 matches 9 bases. V lost 6 bases to trimming and J lost 5 bases; unmatched junction nucleotides: 13. The CDR3 is 16 amino acids. Germline-derived CDR1 and CDR2 are DFQATT and SNEGSKA (reference sequence). In DNA, the CDR3 is TGCAGTGCCCTGCCCGGGACAGGGAGATGGACCGGGGAGCTGTTTTTT. Encoded protein: CSALPGTGRWTGELFF.